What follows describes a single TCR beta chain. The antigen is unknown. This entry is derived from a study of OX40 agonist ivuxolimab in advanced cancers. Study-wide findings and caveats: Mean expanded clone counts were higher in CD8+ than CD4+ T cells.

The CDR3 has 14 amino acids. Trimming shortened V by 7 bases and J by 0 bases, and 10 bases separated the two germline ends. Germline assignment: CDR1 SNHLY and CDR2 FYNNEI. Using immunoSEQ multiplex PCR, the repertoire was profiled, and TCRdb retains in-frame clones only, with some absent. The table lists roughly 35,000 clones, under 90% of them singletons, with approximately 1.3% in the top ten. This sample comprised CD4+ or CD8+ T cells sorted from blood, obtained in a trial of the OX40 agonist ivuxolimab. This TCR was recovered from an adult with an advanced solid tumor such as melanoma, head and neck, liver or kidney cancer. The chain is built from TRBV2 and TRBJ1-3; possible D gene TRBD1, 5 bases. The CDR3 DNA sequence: TGTGCCAGCAAAGTGGACATCTCTGGAAACACCATATATTTT. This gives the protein CASKVDISGNTIYF.